This entry concerns a single T cell receptor (beta chain). The antigen is unknown. This specimen belongs to a study of T cell responses to AZD1222 COVID-19 vaccine. Study results and caveats: Spike-specific TCR breadth and depth both grew after two AZD1222 doses. The sample set comprised mostly white British donors with more females, and clonal diversity was possibly underestimated.

With 1 base removed from V and 1 base from J, the gap between germline ends came to 13 bases. Germline lookup yields CDR1 SGHDT and CDR2 YYEEEE. There are 16 residues in the CDR3. Generated by immunoSEQ multiplex PCR, the TCRdb table keeps only in-frame clones and is missing some. Among fewer than 150,000 clones listed, around nine tenths were seen once. The source of this sequence is an adult who received the AZD1222 COVID-19 vaccine. The sequencing here drew on peripheral blood, taken 28 days after the second AZD1222 dose. The rearrangement links TRBV5-6 to TRBJ2-3, with D tentatively TRBD1 or TRBD2 (6 bases each). The CDR3 bases are TGTGCCAGCAGCTTGAGGGTCGGGGGCGGCACAGATACGCAGTATTTT. Translating it yields CASSLRVGGGTDTQYF.